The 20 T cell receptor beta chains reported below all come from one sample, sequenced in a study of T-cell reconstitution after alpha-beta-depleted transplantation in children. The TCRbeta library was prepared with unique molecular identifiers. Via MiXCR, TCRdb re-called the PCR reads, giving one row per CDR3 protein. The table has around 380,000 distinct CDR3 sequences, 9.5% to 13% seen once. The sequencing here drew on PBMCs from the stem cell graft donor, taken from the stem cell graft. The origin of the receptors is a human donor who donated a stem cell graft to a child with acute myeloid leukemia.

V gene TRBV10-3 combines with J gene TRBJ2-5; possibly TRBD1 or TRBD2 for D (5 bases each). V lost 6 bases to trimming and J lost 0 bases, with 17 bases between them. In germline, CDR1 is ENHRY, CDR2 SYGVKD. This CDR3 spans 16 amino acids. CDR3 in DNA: TGTGCCATCAGCCCGGGGCTGGTCAGATACCAAGAGACCCAGTACTTC. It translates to CAISPGLVRYQETQYF.

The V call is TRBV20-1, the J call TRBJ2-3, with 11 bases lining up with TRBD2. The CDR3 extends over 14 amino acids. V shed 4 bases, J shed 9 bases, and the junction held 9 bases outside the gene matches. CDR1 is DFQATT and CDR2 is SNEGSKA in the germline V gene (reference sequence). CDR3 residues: CSAKTSGKPETQYF. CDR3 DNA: TGCAGTGCTAAGACTAGCGGGAAGCCCGAAACGCAGTATTTT.

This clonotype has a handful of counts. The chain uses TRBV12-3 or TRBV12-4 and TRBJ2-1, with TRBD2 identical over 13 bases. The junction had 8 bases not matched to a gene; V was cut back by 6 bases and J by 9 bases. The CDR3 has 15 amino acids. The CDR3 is CASSKGLAGAFEQFF. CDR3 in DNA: TGTGCCAGCAGCAAAGGACTAGCGGGAGCGTTTGAGCAGTTCTTC.

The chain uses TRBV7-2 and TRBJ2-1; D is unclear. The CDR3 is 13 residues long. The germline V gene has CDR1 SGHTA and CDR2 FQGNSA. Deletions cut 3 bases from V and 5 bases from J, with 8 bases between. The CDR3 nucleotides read TGTGCCAGCAGCTTTAGGAGAAACAATGAGCAGTTCTTC. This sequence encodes CASSFRRNNEQFF.

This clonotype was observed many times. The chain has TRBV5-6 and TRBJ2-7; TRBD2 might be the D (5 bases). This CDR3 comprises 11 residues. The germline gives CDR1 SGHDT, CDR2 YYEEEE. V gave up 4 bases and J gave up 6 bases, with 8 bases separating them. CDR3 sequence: CASSLGIEQYV. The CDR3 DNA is TGTGCCAGCAGCCTCGGGATCGAGCAGTACGTC.

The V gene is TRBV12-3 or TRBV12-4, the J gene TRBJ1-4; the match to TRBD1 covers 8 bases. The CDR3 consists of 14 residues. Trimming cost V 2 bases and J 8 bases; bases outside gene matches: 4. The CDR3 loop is CASSLSDRGEKLFF. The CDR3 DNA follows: TGTGCCAGCAGTTTAAGCGACAGGGGCGAAAAACTGTTTTTT.

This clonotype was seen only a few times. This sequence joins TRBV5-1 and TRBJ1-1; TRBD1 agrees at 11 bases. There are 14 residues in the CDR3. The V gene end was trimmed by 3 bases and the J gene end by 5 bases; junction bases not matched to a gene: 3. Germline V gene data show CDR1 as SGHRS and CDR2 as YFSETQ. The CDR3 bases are TGCGCCAGCAGCTGGACAGGGGGCTTGACTGAAGCTTTCTTT. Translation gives CASSWTGGLTEAFF.

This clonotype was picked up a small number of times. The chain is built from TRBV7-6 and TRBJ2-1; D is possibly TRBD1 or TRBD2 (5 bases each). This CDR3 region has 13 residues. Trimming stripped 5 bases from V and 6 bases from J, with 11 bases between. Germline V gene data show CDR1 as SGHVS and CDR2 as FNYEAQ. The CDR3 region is CASSRGALNEQFF. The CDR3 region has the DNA TGTGCCAGCAGCCGGGGCGCCCTCAATGAGCAGTTCTTC. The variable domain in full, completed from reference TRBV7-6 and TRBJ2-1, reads GAGVSQSPRYKVTKRGQDVALRCDPISGHVSLYWYRQALGQGPEFLTYFNYEAQQDKSGLPNDRFSAERPEGSISTLTIQRTEQRDSAMYRCASSRGALNEQFFGPGTRLTVL.

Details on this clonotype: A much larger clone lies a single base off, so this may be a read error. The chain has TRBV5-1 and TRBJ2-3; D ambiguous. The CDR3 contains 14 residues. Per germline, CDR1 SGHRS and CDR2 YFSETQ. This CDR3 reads CASSLDSFTDTHYF. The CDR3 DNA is TGCGCCAGCAGCTTGGACAGTTTCACAGATACGCACTATTTT.

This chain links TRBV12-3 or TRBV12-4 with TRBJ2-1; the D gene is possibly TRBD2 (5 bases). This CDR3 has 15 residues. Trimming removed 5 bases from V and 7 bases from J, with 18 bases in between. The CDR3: CASSPHHGILNEQFF. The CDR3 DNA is TGTGCCAGCAGTCCCCATCACGGGATACTTAATGAGCAGTTCTTC.

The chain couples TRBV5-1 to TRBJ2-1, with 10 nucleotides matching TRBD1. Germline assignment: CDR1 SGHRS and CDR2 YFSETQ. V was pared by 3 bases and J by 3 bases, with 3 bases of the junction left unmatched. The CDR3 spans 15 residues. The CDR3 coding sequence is TGCGCCAGCAGCTCCGACAGGGGGCTCTACAATGAGCAGTTCTTC. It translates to CASSSDRGLYNEQFF.

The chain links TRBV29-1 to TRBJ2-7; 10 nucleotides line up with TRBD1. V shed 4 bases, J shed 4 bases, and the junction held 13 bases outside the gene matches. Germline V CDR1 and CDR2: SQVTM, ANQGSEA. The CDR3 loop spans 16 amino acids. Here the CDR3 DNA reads TGCAGCGTTGGCTCCGGGACAGGGGAGTGGTGGTACGAGCAGTACTTC. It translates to CSVGSGTGEWWYEQYF.

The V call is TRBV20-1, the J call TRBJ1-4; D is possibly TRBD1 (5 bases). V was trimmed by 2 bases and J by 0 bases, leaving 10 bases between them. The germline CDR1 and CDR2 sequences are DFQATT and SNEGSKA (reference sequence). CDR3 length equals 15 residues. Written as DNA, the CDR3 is TGCAGTGCTAGATTGGGGCAGTCAACTAATGAAAAACTGTTTTTT. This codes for CSARLGQSTNEKLFF.

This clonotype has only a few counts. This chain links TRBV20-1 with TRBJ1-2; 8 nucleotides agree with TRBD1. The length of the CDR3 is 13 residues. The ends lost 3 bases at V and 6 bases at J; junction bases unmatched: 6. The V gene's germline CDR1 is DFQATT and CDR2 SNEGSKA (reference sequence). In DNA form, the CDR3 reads TGCAGTGCTAGTGAGTCAGGGGGCGATGGCTACACCTTC. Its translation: CSASESGGDGYTF.

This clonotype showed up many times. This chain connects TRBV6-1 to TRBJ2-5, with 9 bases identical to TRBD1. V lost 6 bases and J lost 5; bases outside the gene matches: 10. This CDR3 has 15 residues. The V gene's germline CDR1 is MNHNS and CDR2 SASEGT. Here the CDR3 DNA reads TGTGCCAGCAGCCGAAGACAGGGGGTAGCGGAGACCCAGTACTTC. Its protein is CASSRRQGVAETQYF.

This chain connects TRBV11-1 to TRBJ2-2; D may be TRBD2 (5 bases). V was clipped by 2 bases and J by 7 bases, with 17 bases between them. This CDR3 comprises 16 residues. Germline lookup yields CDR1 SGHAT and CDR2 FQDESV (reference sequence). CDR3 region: CASSLSRESRHGELFF. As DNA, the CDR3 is TGTGCCAGCAGCTTATCCCGGGAAAGCAGGCACGGGGAGCTGTTTTTT.

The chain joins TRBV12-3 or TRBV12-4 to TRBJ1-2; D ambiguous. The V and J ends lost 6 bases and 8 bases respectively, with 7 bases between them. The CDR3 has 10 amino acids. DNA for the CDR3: TGTGCCAGCAGGATCCGAGGCTACACCTTC. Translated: CASRIRGYTF.

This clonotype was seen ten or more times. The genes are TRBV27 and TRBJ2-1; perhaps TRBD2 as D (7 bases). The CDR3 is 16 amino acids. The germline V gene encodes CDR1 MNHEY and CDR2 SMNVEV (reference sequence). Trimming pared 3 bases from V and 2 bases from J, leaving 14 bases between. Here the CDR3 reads CASSLGGGPPYNEQFF. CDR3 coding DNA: TGTGCCAGCAGTTTGGGGGGGGGCCCTCCCTACAATGAGCAGTTCTTC.

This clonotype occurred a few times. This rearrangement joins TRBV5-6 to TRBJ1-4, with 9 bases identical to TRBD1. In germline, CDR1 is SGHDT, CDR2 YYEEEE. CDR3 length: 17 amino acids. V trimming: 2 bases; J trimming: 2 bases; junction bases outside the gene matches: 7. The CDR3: CASSLMGQGITNEKLFF. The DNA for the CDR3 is TGTGCCAGCAGCTTAATGGGACAGGGTATCACTAATGAAAAACTGTTTTTT.

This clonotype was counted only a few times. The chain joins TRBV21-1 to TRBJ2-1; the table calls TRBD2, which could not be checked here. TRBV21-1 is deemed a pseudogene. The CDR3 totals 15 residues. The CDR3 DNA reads TGTGCCAGCAGCAAAAGGAGCGGGGGGCACAATGAGCAGTTCTTC. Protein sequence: CASSKRSGGHNEQFF.